These 7 T cell receptor beta chains were all obtained from the same sample, sequenced in a study of beta chain features in type 1 diabetes. The investigators reverse transcribed all of the isolated RNA, so they sequenced expressed TCRB transcripts. This table comes from immunoSEQ multiplex PCR, and its TCRdb copy is limited to in-frame clones, with some not included. The sample has 400,000 or so clones; roughly an eighth are singletons. Study results and caveats: Across all four CD4+ subsets, people with type 1 diabetes showed modestly shorter TCRB CDR3s.

No cognate antigen is known for these TCRs. The sample consisted of naive CD4+ T cells from blood. These receptors came from a woman aged 18-30 years with type 1 diabetes.

This clone was seen a handful of times. The gene calls are TRBV5-1 and TRBJ2-3; TRBD2 might be the D (5 bases). This CDR3 is 14 amino acids long. Looked up from germline, CDR1 is SGHRS and CDR2 is YFSETQ. Trimming took off 2 bases at V and 1 base at J, with 8 bases between the two ends. The CDR3 nucleotides are TGCGCCAGCAGCTTCGGGGTAGGCACAGATACGCAGTATTTT. It translates to CASSFGVGTDTQYF.

DNA for the CDR3: TGTGCCAGCAGTTTAAGTAGCGGTGCGACAAATGAGCAGTTCTTC. It codes for CASSLSSGATNEQFF. The chain couples TRBV5-4 to TRBJ2-1, with a tentative D call TRBD2 (6 bases). The CDR3 contains 15 residues. From germline, CDR1 is SGHNT and CDR2 YYREEE (reference sequence). V lost 5 bases to trimming and J lost 7 bases, with 19 bases between them.

This clone was counted between two and nine times. The chain couples TRBV25-1 to TRBJ2-7; D gene uncertain. Germline lookup yields CDR1 MGHDK and CDR2 SYGVNS. There are 12 residues in the CDR3. V dropped 0 bases and J dropped 4 bases, with 4 bases sitting between them. For the CDR3, the DNA is TGTGCCAGCAGTGAATACGGGTACGAGCAGTACTTC. Translation gives CASSEYGYEQYF.

J is TRBJ2-7 and V is TRBV30, with TRBD2 identical over 13 bases. CDR3 size: 15 residues. CDR1 and CDR2 (germline): GTSNPN, SVGIG (reference sequence). Trimming took 3 bases from V and 1 from J; bases not matched to a gene: 3. CDR3 amino acids: CAWRILAGGSYEQYF. As DNA, the CDR3 is TGTGCCTGGAGGATACTAGCGGGAGGGTCCTACGAGCAGTACTTC.

This clone was recorded a few times. The J gene is TRBJ2-1, the V gene TRBV4-3; maybe TRBD2 (5 bases). Germline V lookup: CDR1 LGHNA, CDR2 YSLEER. V was trimmed by 4 bases and J by 9 bases, leaving 16 bases between them. The CDR3 is made up of 14 amino acids. The CDR3 region has the DNA TGCGCCAGCAGCCTTAGGCCCGTAGAGGGTGAGCAGTTCTTC. It encodes CASSLRPVEGEQFF.

This clone has just a few counts. The chain has TRBV7-2 and TRBJ1-2, with TRBD1 as a possible D gene (6 bases). The CDR3 is 14 residues long. Looked up from germline, CDR1 is SGHTA and CDR2 is FQGNSA. The V and J ends lost 0 bases and 7 bases respectively, with 12 bases between them. The CDR3 loop is CASSLAQGTSGYTF. The CDR3 coding sequence is TGTGCCAGCAGCTTAGCGCAGGGGACCTCTGGCTACACCTTC. Drawing the rest from reference TRBV7-2 and TRBJ1-2, the complete variable domain is GAGVSQSPSNKVTEKGKDVELRCDPISGHTALYWYRQSLGQGLEFLIYFQGNSAPDKSGLPSDRFSAERTGGSVSTLTIQRTQQEDSAVYLCASSLAQGTSGYTFGSGTRLTVV.

V and J are TRBV10-3 and TRBJ2-7; tentatively, D is TRBD1 (6 bases). The ends were cut back, 6 bases at V and 3 bases at J, with 21 bases in the middle. The CDR3 length is 16 residues. Germline V lookup: CDR1 ENHRY, CDR2 SYGVKD. The CDR3 region is CAISPISRGSLYEQYF. As DNA, the CDR3 is TGTGCCATCAGCCCGATTAGCAGGGGTTCCCTCTACGAGCAGTACTTC.